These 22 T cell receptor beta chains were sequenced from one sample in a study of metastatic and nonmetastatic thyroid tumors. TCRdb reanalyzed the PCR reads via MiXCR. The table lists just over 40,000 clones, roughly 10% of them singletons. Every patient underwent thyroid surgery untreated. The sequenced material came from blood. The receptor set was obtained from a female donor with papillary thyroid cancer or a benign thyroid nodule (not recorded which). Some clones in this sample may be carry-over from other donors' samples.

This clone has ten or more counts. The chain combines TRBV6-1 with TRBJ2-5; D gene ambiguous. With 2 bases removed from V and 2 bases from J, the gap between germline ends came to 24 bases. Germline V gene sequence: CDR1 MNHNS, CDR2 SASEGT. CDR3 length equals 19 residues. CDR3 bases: TGTGCCAGCAGTGAATTGACGGCGGTCTCCCTTCGATTACAAGAGACCCAGTACTTC. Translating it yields CASSELTAVSLRLQETQYF.

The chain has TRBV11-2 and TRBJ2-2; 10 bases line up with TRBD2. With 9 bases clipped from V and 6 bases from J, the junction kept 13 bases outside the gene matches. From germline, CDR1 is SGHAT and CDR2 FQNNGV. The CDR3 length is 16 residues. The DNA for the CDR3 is TGTGCCAGTAGTATAGAAAGCGGGAGGGCCCCCGGGGAGCTGTTTTTT. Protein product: CASSIESGRAPGELFF.

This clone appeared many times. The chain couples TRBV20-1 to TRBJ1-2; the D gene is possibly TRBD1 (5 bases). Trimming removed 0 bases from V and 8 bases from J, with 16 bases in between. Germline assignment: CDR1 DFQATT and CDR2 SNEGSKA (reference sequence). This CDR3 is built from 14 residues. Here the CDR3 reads CSARDQGQGLGYTF. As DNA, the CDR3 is TGCAGTGCTAGAGATCAAGGGCAGGGCCTCGGCTACACCTTC.

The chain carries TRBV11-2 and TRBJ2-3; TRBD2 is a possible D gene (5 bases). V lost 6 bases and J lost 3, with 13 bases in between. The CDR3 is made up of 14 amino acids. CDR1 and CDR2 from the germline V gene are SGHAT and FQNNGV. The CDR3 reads CASSPIWETDTQYF. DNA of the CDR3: TGTGCCAGCAGTCCGATATGGGAGACAGATACGCAGTATTTT.

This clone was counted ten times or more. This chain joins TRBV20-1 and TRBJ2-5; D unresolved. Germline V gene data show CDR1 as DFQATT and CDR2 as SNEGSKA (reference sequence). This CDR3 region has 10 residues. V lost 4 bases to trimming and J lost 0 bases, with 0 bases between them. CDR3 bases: TGCAGTGCTAACCAAGAGACCCAGTACTTC. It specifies CSANQETQYF.

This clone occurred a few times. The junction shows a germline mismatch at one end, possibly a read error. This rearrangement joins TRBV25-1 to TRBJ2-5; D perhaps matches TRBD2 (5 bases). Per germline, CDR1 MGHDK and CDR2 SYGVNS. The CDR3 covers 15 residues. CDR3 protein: CASSDPLLVLETQYF. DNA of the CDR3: TGTGCCAGTAGTGACCCCCTACTAGTCTTGGAGACCCAGTACTTC.

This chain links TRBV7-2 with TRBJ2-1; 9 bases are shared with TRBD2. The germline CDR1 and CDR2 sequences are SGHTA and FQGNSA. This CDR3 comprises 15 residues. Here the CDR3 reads CARRAGLAGNNEQFF. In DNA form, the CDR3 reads TGTGCAAGAAGGGCGGGGCTAGCGGGAAACAATGAGCAGTTCTTC. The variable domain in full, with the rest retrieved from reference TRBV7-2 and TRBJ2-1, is GAGVSQSPSNKVTEKGKDVELRCDPISGHTALYWYRQSLGQGLEFLIYFQGNSAPDKSGLPSDRFSAERTGGSVSTLTIQRTQQEDSAVYLCARRAGLAGNNEQFFGPGTRLTVL.

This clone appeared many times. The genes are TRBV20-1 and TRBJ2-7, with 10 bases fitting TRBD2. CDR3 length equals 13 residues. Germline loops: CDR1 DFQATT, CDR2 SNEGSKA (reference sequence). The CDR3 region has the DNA TGCAGCATGACTAGCGGGCTTGCCTACGAGCAGTACTTC. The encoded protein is CSMTSGLAYEQYF.

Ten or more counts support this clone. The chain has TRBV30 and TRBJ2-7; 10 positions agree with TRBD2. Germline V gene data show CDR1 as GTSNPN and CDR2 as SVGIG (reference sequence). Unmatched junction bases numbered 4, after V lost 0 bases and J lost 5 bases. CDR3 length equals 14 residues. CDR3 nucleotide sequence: TGTGCCTGGAGTGTTCTAGCGGGAGAGGACGAGCAGTACTTC. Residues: CAWSVLAGEDEQYF.

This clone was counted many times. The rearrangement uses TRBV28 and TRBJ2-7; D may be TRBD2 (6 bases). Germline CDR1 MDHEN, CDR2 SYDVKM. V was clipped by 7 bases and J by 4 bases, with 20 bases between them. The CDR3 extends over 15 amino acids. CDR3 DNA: TGTGCCAGCATTCCCAGCGGTAGTGGGGGGTACGAGCAGTACTTC. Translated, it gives CASIPSGSGGYEQYF.

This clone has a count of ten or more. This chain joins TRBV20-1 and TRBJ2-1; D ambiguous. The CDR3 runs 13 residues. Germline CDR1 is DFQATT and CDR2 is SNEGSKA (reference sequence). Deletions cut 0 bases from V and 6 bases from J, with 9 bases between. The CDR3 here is CSARDTSPNEQFF. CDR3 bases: TGCAGTGCTAGAGATACCAGCCCCAATGAGCAGTTCTTC.

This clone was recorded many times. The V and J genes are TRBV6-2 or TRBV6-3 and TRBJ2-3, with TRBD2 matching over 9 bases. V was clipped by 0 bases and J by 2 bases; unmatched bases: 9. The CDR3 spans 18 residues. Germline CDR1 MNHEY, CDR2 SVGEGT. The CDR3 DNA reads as TGTGCCAGCAGTTACTCGAAACTAGCGGGTACAGACACAGATACGCAGTATTTT. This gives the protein CASSYSKLAGTDTDTQYF.

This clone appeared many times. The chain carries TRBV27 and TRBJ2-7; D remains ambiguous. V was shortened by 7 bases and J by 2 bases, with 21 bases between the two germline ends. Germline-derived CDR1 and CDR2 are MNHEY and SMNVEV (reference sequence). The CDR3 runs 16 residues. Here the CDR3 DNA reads TGTGCCAGCATCCCCAATAAGGTGGCAGCCCCCTACGAGCAGTACTTC. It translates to CASIPNKVAAPYEQYF.

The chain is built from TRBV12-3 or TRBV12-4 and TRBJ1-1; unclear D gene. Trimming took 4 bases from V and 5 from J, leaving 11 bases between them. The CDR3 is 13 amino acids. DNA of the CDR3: TGTGCCAGCAGTTCGAGGGTGGGGACTGAAGCTTTCTTT. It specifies CASSSRVGTEAFF.

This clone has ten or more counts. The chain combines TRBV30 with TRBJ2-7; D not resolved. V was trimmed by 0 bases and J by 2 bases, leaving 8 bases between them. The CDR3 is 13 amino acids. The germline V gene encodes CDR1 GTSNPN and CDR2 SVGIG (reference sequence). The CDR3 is CAWSVSNTYEQYF. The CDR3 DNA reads TGTGCCTGGAGTGTCTCCAATACCTACGAGCAGTACTTC.

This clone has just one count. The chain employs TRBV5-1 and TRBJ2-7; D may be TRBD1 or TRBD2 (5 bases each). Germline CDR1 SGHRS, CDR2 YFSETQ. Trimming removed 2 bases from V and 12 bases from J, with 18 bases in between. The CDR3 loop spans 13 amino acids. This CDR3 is CASSLEIRDQPYF. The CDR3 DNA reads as TGCGCCAGCAGCTTAGAGATCAGGGACCAACCGTACTTC.

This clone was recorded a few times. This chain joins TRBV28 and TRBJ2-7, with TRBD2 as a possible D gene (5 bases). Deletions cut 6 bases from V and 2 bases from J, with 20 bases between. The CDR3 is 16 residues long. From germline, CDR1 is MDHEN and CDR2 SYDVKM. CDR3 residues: CASSSPGCTVPYEQYF. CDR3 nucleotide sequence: TGTGCCAGCAGCTCTCCGGGGTGTACGGTCCCCTACGAGCAGTACTTC.

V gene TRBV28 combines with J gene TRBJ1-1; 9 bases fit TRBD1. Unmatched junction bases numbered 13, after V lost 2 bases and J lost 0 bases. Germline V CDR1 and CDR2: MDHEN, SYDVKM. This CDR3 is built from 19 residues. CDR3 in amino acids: CASSLELAGTGRMNTEAFF. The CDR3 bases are TGTGCCAGCAGTTTAGAACTCGCCGGGACAGGGCGTATGAACACTGAAGCTTTCTTT.

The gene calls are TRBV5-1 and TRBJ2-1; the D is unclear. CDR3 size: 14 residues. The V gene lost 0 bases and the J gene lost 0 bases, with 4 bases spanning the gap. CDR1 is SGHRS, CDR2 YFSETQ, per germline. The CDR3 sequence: CASSLGNSYNEQFF. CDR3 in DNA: TGCGCCAGCAGCTTGGGGAACTCCTACAATGAGCAGTTCTTC.

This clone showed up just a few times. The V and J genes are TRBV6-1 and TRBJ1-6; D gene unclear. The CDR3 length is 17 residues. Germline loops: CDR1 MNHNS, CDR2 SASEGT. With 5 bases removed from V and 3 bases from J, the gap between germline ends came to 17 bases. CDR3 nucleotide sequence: TGTGCCAGCAGTCCAACGACAAGGATCTTCTATAATTCACCCCTCCACTTT. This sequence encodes CASSPTTRIFYNSPLHF.

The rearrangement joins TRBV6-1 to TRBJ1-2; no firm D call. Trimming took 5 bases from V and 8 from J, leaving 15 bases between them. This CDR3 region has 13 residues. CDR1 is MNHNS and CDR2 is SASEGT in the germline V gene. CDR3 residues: CASSSLHGRGYTF. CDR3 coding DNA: TGTGCCAGCAGTTCCCTCCATGGGCGAGGCTACACCTTC.

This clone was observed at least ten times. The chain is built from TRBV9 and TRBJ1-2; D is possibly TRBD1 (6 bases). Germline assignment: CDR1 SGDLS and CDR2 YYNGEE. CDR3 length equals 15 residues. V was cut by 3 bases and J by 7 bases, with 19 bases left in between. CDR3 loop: CASSAHHREISGYTF. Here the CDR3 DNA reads TGTGCCAGCAGCGCCCACCACAGGGAAATCTCTGGCTACACCTTC.